This T cell receptor (beta chain) was captured in a study of breast tumors, draining lymph nodes, adjacent tissues. This CDR3 region has 13 residues. Per the germline V gene, CDR1 is SGHAT and CDR2 is FQNNGV. The ends were cut back, 5 bases at V and 8 bases at J, with 12 bases in the middle. As to this clonotype: Its target is not known.

The lymph nodes were axillary draining lymph nodes from breast cancer patients. A single record per CDR3 protein comes from TCRdb applying MiXCR to the multiplex PCR reads. The data contain around 230,000 distinct CDR3 sequences, less than 40% of them singletons. Study conclusions and caveats: Data only fit, rather than demonstrated, lymph node origin of most tumor T cells. Compared with lymph nodes, tumors were less diverse; compared with nontumor tissue, more. The data were judged consistent with most tumor T cells coming from lymph node and expanding in tumor. Compared with basal-like, luminal-like tumors shared significantly more repertoire with nontumor tissue.

This rearrangement joins TRBV11-2 to TRBJ1-4, with a possible D match to TRBD1 (6 bases). This TCR derives from a female donor with breast cancer. Some clones in this sample may be carry-over from other donors' samples. Sequencing was carried out using axillary lymph node tissue. CDR3 bases: TGTGCCAGCAGCCCTGGGGGGGGCGAAAAACTGTTTTTT. It translates to CASSPGGGEKLFF.